This T cell receptor beta chain was observed in a study of cytomegalovirus exposure and HLA in healthy donors. PCR employed 60 Vbeta and 13 Jbeta primers. Using immunoSEQ multiplex PCR, the repertoire was profiled, and TCRdb retains in-frame clones only, with some absent. Of approximately 100,000 clones in the sample, 65% to 80% were seen once. Notes on the study in general: Rare TCR sequences predominated, though certain public TCRs were found in many donors. Association with HLA alleles at 0.05 false discovery rate was found for around 17,000 TCR beta sequences in a later analysis.

The CDR3 length is 14 residues. In germline, CDR1 is SEHNR, CDR2 FQNEAQ (reference sequence). The V gene lost 5 bases and the J gene lost 4 bases, with 12 bases spanning the gap. Concerning this clone: The antigen is not known.

This rearrangement joins TRBV7-9 to TRBJ1-5; a possible D gene is TRBD1 (6 bases). This TCR was sampled from a woman aged 40 to 50 in good health and CMV-seronegative. Sequencing input: PBMCs. CDR3 in DNA: TGTGCCAGCAGCGCGACAGGACCTAATCAGCCCCAGCATTTT. Protein: CASSATGPNQPQHF.